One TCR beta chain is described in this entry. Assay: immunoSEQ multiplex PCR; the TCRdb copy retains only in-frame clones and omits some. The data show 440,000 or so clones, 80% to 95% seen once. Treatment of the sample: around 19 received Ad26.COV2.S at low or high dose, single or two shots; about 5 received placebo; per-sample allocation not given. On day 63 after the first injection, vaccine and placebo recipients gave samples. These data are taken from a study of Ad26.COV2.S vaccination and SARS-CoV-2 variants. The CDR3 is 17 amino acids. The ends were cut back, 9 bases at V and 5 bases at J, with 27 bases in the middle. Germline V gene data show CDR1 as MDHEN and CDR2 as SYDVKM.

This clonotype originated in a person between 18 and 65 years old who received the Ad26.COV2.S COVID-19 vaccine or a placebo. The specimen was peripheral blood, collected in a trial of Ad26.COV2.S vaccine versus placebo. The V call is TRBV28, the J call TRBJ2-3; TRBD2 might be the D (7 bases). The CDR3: CASLPGGGRGSGDTQYF. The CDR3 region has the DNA TGTGCCAGTCTTCCCGGGGGCGGGAGAGGGTCAGGAGATACGCAGTATTTT.